This T cell receptor (beta chain) comes out of a study of shared clonotypes between healthy human individuals. About the study: Each donor's CD4 naive and CD4 memory cells filled three plates apiece, CD8 naive two, and CD8 memory one.

Findings and caveats of the study: Naive CD4 clonotypes overlapped across a few donors at approximately 5.5%.

The CDR3 is 16 residues long. Per the germline V gene, CDR1 is MNHNS and CDR2 is SASEGT. The V gene end was trimmed by 0 bases and the J gene end by 2 bases; junction bases not matched to a gene: 3. TCRdb's copy holds only in-frame clones and misses some; the assay was immunoSEQ multiplex PCR. The data contain nearly 1,000,000 clones, approximately 76% of them singletons. CD4+ cells yielded CD45RA+ naive and CD45RA-negative memory subsets. Turning to this clone: As yet, its antigen is unknown.

This receptor was identified in a man between 18 and 29 years old in good health. The sample consisted of memory CD4+ T cells sorted from blood. Subset: CD45RA-negative fraction. The gene calls are TRBV6-1 and TRBJ2-2, with TRBD2 matching over 7 bases. The DNA for the CDR3 is TGTGCCAGCAGTGAAGCCTTGACTAGCAACACCGGGGAGCTGTTTTTT. Protein: CASSEALTSNTGELFF.